This record covers a single TCR beta chain. The antigen is undetermined. TCRdb ran MiXCR on the RT-PCR reads and lists one entry per CDR3 protein. Altogether 450,000 to 500,000 distinct CDR3 sequences are present, approximately 11% being singletons, with the ten largest covering about 12%. The CDR3 has 12 amino acids. Germline CDR1 and CDR2: DFQATT and SNEGSKA (reference sequence). V gave up 6 bases and J gave up 2 bases, with 11 bases separating them. This entry is derived from a study of response to subunit inactivated influenza vaccine. Study-wide points: Authors suggested each seasonal flu vaccination may recruit only limited numbers of new T cells.

The receptor was derived from a man aged 45 to 65 who received an inactivated influenza vaccine. V is TRBV20-1 and J is TRBJ2-7; D not resolved. This material consisted of PBMCs from blood, taken roughly 6 weeks after vaccination. The CDR3 DNA follows: TGCAGTGCAACGAGGATGCCCTACGAGCAGTACTTC. Its protein product is CSATRMPYEQYF.